This T cell receptor beta chain was captured in a study of blood T cells in healthy people across ages. The sample holds many counts of this clonotype. Trimming shortened V by 0 bases and J by 3 bases, and 12 bases separated the two germline ends. The CDR3 loop spans 16 amino acids. Germline assignment: CDR1 KGHDR and CDR2 SFDVKD. A J-beta primer mix and a sample-barcoded 5' primer were used in a second PCR of about 7 to 12 cycles. TCRdb processed the 5' RACE reads anew with MiXCR; each CDR3 protein has one entry. The sample yields roughly 900,000 distinct CDR3 sequences, less than 35% seen once. The J gene is TRBJ2-3, the V gene TRBV24-1; weak D call: TRBD1 (5 bases). The sequencing input was blood. The origin of this receptor is a woman aged 80 or over in good health. The CDR3 loop reads CATSDLLGAETDTQYF. In DNA form, the CDR3 reads TGTGCCACCAGTGATTTGCTAGGGGCCGAAACAGATACGCAGTATTTT.